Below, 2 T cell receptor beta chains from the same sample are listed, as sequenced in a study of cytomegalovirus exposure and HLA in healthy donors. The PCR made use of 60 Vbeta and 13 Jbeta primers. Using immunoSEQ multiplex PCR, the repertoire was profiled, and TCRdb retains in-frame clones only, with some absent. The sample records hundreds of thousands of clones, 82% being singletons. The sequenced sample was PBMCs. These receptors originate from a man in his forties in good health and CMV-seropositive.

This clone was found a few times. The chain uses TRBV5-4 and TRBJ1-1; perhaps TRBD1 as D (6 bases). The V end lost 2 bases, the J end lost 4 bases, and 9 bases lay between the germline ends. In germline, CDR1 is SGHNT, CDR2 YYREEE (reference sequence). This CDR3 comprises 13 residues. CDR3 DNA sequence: TGTGCCAGCAGCTTACAGGGCCCCACTGAAGCTTTCTTT. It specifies CASSLQGPTEAFF.

The CDR3: CASTPDQRVDTQYF. In DNA, the CDR3 is TGTGCCAGTACTCCAGACCAGCGGGTAGATACGCAGTATTTT. This chain connects TRBV19 to TRBJ2-3; a possible D gene is TRBD2 (6 bases). Germline V gene lookup returns CDR1 LNHDA and CDR2 SQIVND (reference sequence). V was cut by 7 bases and J by 5 bases, with 16 bases left in between. The CDR3 runs 14 residues.